This is a list of T cell receptor beta chains from one sample in a study of blood T cell repertoires in COVID-19. Sequenced by immunoSEQ multiplex PCR; TCRdb stores in-frame clones only, minus some. The data contain about 210,000 clones, under 90% of them singletons. The sample was PBMCs or T cells enriched from blood (not recorded which). Receptor source: a woman in her forties or fifties with acute COVID-19. Both conserved end residues are part of each CDR3. The D gene is left open where the match is weak. Size tells how often a clone was seen (once, few, many) or the class of an expanded clone, and some rows leave it out.

TRBV19,many,TRBJ1-5,-,CASSIHVRGGGNQPQHF,TGTGCCAGTAGTATCCATGTCAGGGGTGGTGGCAATCAGCCCCAGCATTTT
TRBV5-8,once,TRBJ2-7,TRBD1,CASSRQGESYEQYF,TGTGCCAGCTCCCGACAGGGGGAGTCCTACGAGCAGTACTTC
TRBV5-1,once,TRBJ2-6,-,CASRALQGAGANVLTF,TGCGCCAGCCGAGCATTACAGGGTGCTGGGGCCAACGTCCTGACTTTC
TRBV24-1,-,TRBJ2-3,TRBD2,CATALAGNTDTQYF,TGTGCCACCGCGCTAGCGGGGAACACAGATACGCAGTATTTT
TRBV5-8,-,TRBJ2-7,TRBD1,CASSLGGQETYEQYF,TGTGCCAGCAGCTTGGGGGGACAGGAGACCTACGAGCAGTACTTC
TRBV4-3,-,TRBJ2-7,-,CASSQEVRGFGQYF,TGCGCCAGCAGCCAAGAGGTGAGGGGGTTCGGGCAGTACTTC
TRBV15,-,TRBJ1-2,TRBD1,CATSRQGQGDGYTF,TGTGCCACCAGCAGGCAGGGACAGGGGGATGGCTACACCTTC
TRBV4-1,-,TRBJ1-2,TRBD1,CASSHSDRGNYGYTF,TGCGCCAGCAGCCACTCGGACAGGGGAAACTATGGCTACACCTTC
TRBV21-1,-,TRBJ2-1,-,CASSGGQAYNEQFF,TGTGCCAGCAGCGGGGGACAGGCCTACAATGAGCAGTTCTTC
TRBV5-1,-,TRBJ2-1,TRBD2,CANSLGPSGSNEQFF,TGCGCCAACAGCTTGGGCCCTAGCGGGAGTAATGAGCAGTTCTTC
TRBV7-2,-,TRBJ1-5,TRBD1,CASSLGSGGSQPQHF,TGTGCCAGCAGCTTAGGGTCAGGGGGCAGTCAGCCCCAGCATTTT
TRBV19,once,TRBJ2-5,TRBD1,CASSIWAGGVETQYF,TGTGCCAGTAGTATATGGGCAGGGGGCGTTGAGACCCAGTACTTC
TRBV6-1,-,TRBJ1-6,TRBD1,CASSEGPAAGGSPLHF,TGTGCCAGCAGTGAGGGGCCCGCTGCAGGGGGTTCACCCCTCCACTTT
TRBV12-5,-,TRBJ2-7,TRBD1,CASGLGVTGGEQYF,TGTGCTAGTGGTTTGGGGGTGACAGGGGGCGAGCAGTACTTC
TRBV24-1,-,TRBJ1-4,-,CATSDPGNEKLFF,TGTGCCACCAGTGATCCGGGTAATGAAAAACTGTTTTTT
TRBV6-5,once,TRBJ1-2,-,CACRRGTNYGYTF,TGTGCCTGTCGGCGGGGTACTAACTATGGCTACACCTTC